A selection of T cell receptor beta chains follows, all from one sample in a study of cytomegalovirus exposure and HLA in healthy donors. The protocol was immunoSEQ multiplex PCR, while the TCRdb copy is restricted to in-frame clones and leaves out a portion. The sample lists fewer than 200,000 clones, more than 75% occurring once. The sequenced sample consisted of PBMCs. The receptors originated from a girl between 10 and 17 years old in good health and CMV-seropositive. Each CDR3 is given with its conserved first and last residue. D genes are given only for firm matches. Clone size is shown for a subset of rows, as once, few, many or a class of expanded clone.

v_call	d_call	clone_size	j_call	cdr3_aa	cdr3_nt
TRBV30	-	-	TRBJ2-2	CAWSVQGGGELFF	TGTGCCTGGAGTGTACAGGGTGGCGGGGAGCTGTTTTTT
TRBV10-3	-	-	TRBJ2-4	CAISESREPKNIQYF	TGTGCCATCAGTGAGTCCAGGGAACCCAAAAACATTCAGTACTTC
TRBV25-1	TRBD1	-	TRBJ2-3	CASMGQALTDTQYF	TGTGCCAGCATGGGACAGGCCCTCACAGATACGCAGTATTTT
TRBV28	-	-	TRBJ2-3	CASSLSGDISTDTQYF	TGTGCCAGCAGTTTATCGGGAGATATTAGCACAGATACGCAGTATTTT
TRBV6-1	TRBD1	-	TRBJ1-3	CASRGTVAGNTIYF	TGTGCCAGCAGAGGGACAGTGGCTGGAAACACCATATATTTT
TRBV6-5	-	once	TRBJ2-3	CASSLRGEGTDTQYF	TGTGCCAGCAGTCTCAGGGGGGAGGGCACAGATACGCAGTATTTT
TRBV11-3	-	-	TRBJ2-2	CASSRTAGETGELFF	TGTGCCAGCAGCCGAACAGCAGGGGAAACCGGGGAGCTGTTTTTT
TRBV18	TRBD2	-	TRBJ2-1	CASSPGLANEQFF	TGTGCCAGCTCACCGGGACTAGCAAATGAGCAGTTCTTC
TRBV9	-	-	TRBJ1-2	CASSAHAGDKSRYTF	TGTGCCAGCAGCGCCCATGCCGGGGACAAAAGCCGCTACACCTTC
TRBV4-3	TRBD1	-	TRBJ1-5	CASSHDRGRQPQHF	TGCGCCAGCAGCCACGACAGGGGAAGGCAGCCCCAGCATTTT
TRBV7-6	-	few	TRBJ2-2	CASSLASATGELFF	TGTGCCAGCAGCTTAGCGAGCGCCACCGGGGAGCTGTTTTTT
TRBV5-3	TRBD1	-	TRBJ1-2	CARSPGTDYGYTF	TGTGCCAGAAGTCCCGGGACAGACTATGGCTACACCTTC
TRBV28	TRBD1	-	TRBJ1-5	CASSPQQGAAQPQHF	TGTGCCAGCAGTCCGCAACAGGGGGCAGCCCAGCCCCAGCATTTT
TRBV9	TRBD2	-	TRBJ2-2	CASSVGLAGGNTGELFF	TGTGCCAGCAGCGTAGGGCTAGCGGGAGGAAACACCGGGGAGCTGTTTTTT
TRBV6-5	TRBD1	-	TRBJ2-7	CASTSDRLGEQYF	TGTGCCAGCACCTCGGACAGGCTGGGGGAGCAGTACTTC
TRBV27	TRBD1	-	TRBJ1-1	CASSLIYRQGGLNTEAFF	TGTGCCAGCAGTTTAATCTATCGGCAGGGGGGATTGAACACTGAAGCTTTCTTT
TRBV5-1	-	once	TRBJ1-1	CASSLVEGVNTEAFF	TGCGCCAGCAGCTTGGTAGAGGGGGTGAACACTGAAGCTTTCTTT
TRBV10-3	TRBD2	-	TRBJ2-7	CAISETSVSYEQYF	TGTGCCATCAGTGAGACTAGCGTCTCCTACGAGCAGTACTTC